Listed below are T cell receptor beta chains from one sample, sequenced in a study of CD8 T cells in Susac syndrome. TCRdb fed the immunoSEQ multiplex PCR reads into MiXCR, producing one record per CDR3 protein. The data show fewer than 350,000 distinct CDR3 sequences, around 92% seen once. Material: CD4+ T cells from PBMCs. Source of these receptors: a human donor with multiple sclerosis. Both conserved end residues are part of each CDR3. D genes are given only for firm matches. Clone size, where shown, is once, few, many, or a class for clones that have expanded.

TRBD2 TRBJ2-5 TRBV6-1 once TGTGCCAGCAGTCCCGGGCTAGCGGGAGTTCGTCAAGAGACCCAGTACTTC CASSPGLAGVRQETQYF
NA TRBJ2-1 TRBV7-2 NA TGTGCCAGCAGCACCCTTAGGGAGCAGTTCTTC CASSTLREQFF
TRBD1 TRBJ1-2 TRBV11-2 NA TGTGCCAGCAGGCACTCAGGGGGCGATGGCTACACCTTC CASRHSGGDGYTF
TRBD1 TRBJ1-2 TRBV7-2 NA TGTGCCAGCATCCAGGGGGTAGCACGGGCCACTAACTATGGCTACACCTTC CASIQGVARATNYGYTF
TRBD1 TRBJ1-1 TRBV7-8 NA TGTGCCAGCAGCCGACGGGACAGAGTGAACACTGAAGCTTTCTTT CASSRRDRVNTEAFF
NA TRBJ2-6 TRBV6-2/TRBV6-3 NA TGTGCCAGCAGCCCCGGTGACAGTGCCTCTGGGGCCAACGTCCTGACTTTC CASSPGDSASGANVLTF
NA TRBJ2-3 TRBV5-1 NA TGCGCCAGCAGCTTGAAGGGGAGCACAGATACGCAGTATTTT CASSLKGSTDTQYF
NA TRBJ2-7 TRBV20-1 few TGCAGTGCTAGCCGCCTGGCGAGGTACGAGCAGTACTTC CSASRLARYEQYF
NA TRBJ1-1 TRBV29-1 NA TGCAGCGTTGAAAAGGGGACAATGAACACTGAAGCTTTCTTT CSVEKGTMNTEAFF
NA TRBJ2-3 TRBV12-3/TRBV12-4 NA TGTGCCAGCAGTTTTTTCCCAGATACGCAGTATTTT CASSFFPDTQYF
NA TRBJ1-1 TRBV19 NA TGTGCCAGTAGCTACTCCGGGACGGTGAACACTGAAGCTTTCTTT CASSYSGTVNTEAFF